Below, 27 T cell receptor beta chains from the same sample are listed, as sequenced in a study of regulatory T cells in long-lasting Graves disease. Libraries of TCR beta came from iRepertoire HTBI primers plus Arm-PCR of CDR3 regions. TCRdb independently ran MiXCR on the multiplex PCR reads; one entry per CDR3 protein. The sample includes 350,000 to 550,000 distinct CDR3 sequences, 12% to 15% of them seen just once. The time point denotes: newly diagnosed GD, antithyroid drugs for less than 3 months. Following extraction of RNA from PBMCs, that RNA was used to make the TCR library. The same data also contributed to another study, on T cells in Graves' hyperthyroidism and ophthalmopathy.

The material was peripheral blood mononuclear cells (PBMCs), obtained at new diagnosis, from a patient treated with antithyroid drugs. The receptors stem from a woman aged 45-65 years with Graves disease.

There are a few counts of this clonotype. This sequence joins TRBV6-1 and TRBJ2-4; D gene ambiguous. Germline V lookup: CDR1 MNHNS, CDR2 SASEGT. V was pared by 6 bases and J by 5 bases, with 17 bases between. This CDR3 comprises 15 residues. Here the CDR3 reads CASRGIYRIQNIQYF. As DNA, the CDR3 is TGTGCCAGCAGGGGTATTTATCGAATACAAAACATTCAGTACTTC.

V usage is TRBV18 and J usage is TRBJ2-5; D call uncertain. The CDR3 loop spans 15 amino acids. Germline CDR1 KGHSH, CDR2 LQKENI. V was shortened by 3 bases and J by 6 bases, with 17 bases between the two germline ends. CDR3 sequence reads: CASSPPAGLGKTQYF. As DNA, the CDR3 is TGTGCCAGCTCACCCCCTGCCGGCCTTGGGAAGACCCAGTACTTC.

This clonotype was seen ten or more times. V is TRBV2 and J is TRBJ1-4; the D gene is possibly TRBD1 (5 bases). Per germline, CDR1 SNHLY and CDR2 FYNNEI. The V end lost 6 bases, the J end lost 0 bases, and 8 bases lay between the germline ends. The CDR3 is 14 residues long. In nucleotides, the CDR3 is TGTGCCAGCAGGGGGCGGGCAACTAATGAAAAACTGTTTTTT. Translating gives CASRGRATNEKLFF.

V usage is TRBV27 and J usage is TRBJ2-3, with D possibly being TRBD1 or TRBD2 (5 bases each). This CDR3 contains 16 residues. Germline V gene sequence: CDR1 MNHEY, CDR2 SMNVEV (reference sequence). V lost 6 bases to trimming and J lost 1 base, with 17 bases between them. CDR3 region: CASRARGGRGTDTQYF. CDR3 coding DNA: TGTGCCAGCAGGGCTCGGGGCGGCCGAGGCACAGATACGCAGTATTTT.

This clonotype has a handful of counts. CDR3 region: CASSPAGLAKAGELFF. The CDR3 coding sequence is TGCGCCAGCAGCCCGGCGGGTCTAGCAAAGGCCGGGGAGCTGTTTTTT. The chain joins TRBV4-1 to TRBJ2-2; the D gene is possibly TRBD2 (5 bases). Germline-derived CDR1 and CDR2 are MGHRA and YSYEKL. The V gene lost 4 bases and the J gene lost 6 bases, with 18 bases spanning the gap. The CDR3 covers 16 residues.

This clonotype appeared a few times. The rearrangement joins TRBV6-2 or TRBV6-3 to TRBJ1-5; the D is unclear. From germline, CDR1 is MNHEY and CDR2 SVGEGT. The V gene lost 7 bases and the J gene lost 1 base, with 11 bases spanning the gap. This CDR3 has 14 amino acids. The DNA for the CDR3 is TGTGCCAGCAAGAGGGAGGGAAGCAATCAGCCCCAGCATTTT. Translated, it gives CASKREGSNQPQHF.

This clonotype came up many times. The CDR3, as DNA: TGTGCCAGCACTGACAGGTTTGGCAATGAGCAGTTCTTC. This gives the protein CASTDRFGNEQFF. This chain uses TRBV28 with TRBJ2-1; possible D gene TRBD1, 6 bases. Per germline, CDR1 MDHEN and CDR2 SYDVKM. V lost 7 bases and J 6 bases, leaving 13 bases between the germline ends. The CDR3 runs 13 residues.

In the case of this clonotype: Germline and junction disagree at one end, which may indicate a read error. The chain employs TRBV6-1 and TRBJ2-2; 8 nucleotides line up with TRBD2. This CDR3 comprises 15 residues. Germline V gives CDR1 MNHNS, CDR2 SASEGT. This CDR3 reads CASSAGSGNPGELFF. The CDR3, as DNA: TGTGCCAGCAGTGCTGGTAGCGGGAACCCCGGGGAGCTGTTTTTT.

This clonotype was observed at least ten times. V usage is TRBV6-1 and J usage is TRBJ2-1, with D unresolved. Germline values: CDR1 MNHNS, CDR2 SASEGT. V lost 8 bases and J 2 bases, leaving 13 bases between the germline ends. CDR3 length: 14 amino acids. CDR3 bases: TGTGCCAGCCTCTTTGGCCTTCCCTACAATGAGCAGTTCTTC. Protein: CASLFGLPYNEQFF.

This clonotype showed up many times. This chain links TRBV2 with TRBJ1-2; possible D gene TRBD1, 6 bases. The V gene lost 9 bases and the J gene lost 4 bases, with 12 bases spanning the gap. Germline V CDR1 and CDR2: SNHLY, FYNNEI. This CDR3 comprises 12 residues. The CDR3 reads CARTRDTYGYTF. CDR3 sequence (DNA): TGTGCCAGGACACGGGACACCTATGGCTACACCTTC.

Points on this clonotype: This clone may be a read error of a much larger clone one base away. The V gene is TRBV18, the J gene TRBJ1-5; D gene ambiguous. The CDR3 length is 14 residues. Germline-derived CDR1 and CDR2 are KGHSH and LQKENI. The CDR3 sequence: CASSPDGRNQPRHF. The DNA of the CDR3 is TGTGCCAGCTCACCGGACGGGCGGAATCAGCCCCGGCATTTT.

The rearrangement joins TRBV29-1 to TRBJ2-2; TRBD1 is a possible D gene (6 bases). V was cut by 4 bases and J by 4 bases, with 10 bases left in between. The CDR3 length is 13 residues. The germline gives CDR1 SQVTM, CDR2 ANQGSEA. The CDR3 loop reads CSVGHRATGELFF. In nucleotides, the CDR3 is TGCAGCGTTGGACACAGGGCCACCGGGGAGCTGTTTTTT.

In its sample, this clonotype was seen a few times. A much larger clone is a single base away; this may be a read error. The chain has TRBV5-1 and TRBJ2-7, with 7 bases fitting TRBD1. Germline V gene sequence: CDR1 SGHRS, CDR2 YFSETQ. The CDR3 runs 16 residues. With 6 bases clipped from V and 7 bases from J, the junction kept 19 bases outside the gene matches. The CDR3 region is CASNRQGPSSYNEQYF. The CDR3 nucleotides are TGCGCCAGCAACAGACAGGGCCCGAGCTCCTACAATGAGCAGTACTTC.

The rearrangement joins TRBV5-6 to TRBJ2-5; 11 bases agree with TRBD2. The DNA end lines up better with TRBJ2-1; the J call may be wrong. CDR1 is SGHDT, CDR2 YYEEEE, per germline. CDR3 length: 16 amino acids. The CDR3 loop is CASSSLLAGDRNEQFF. DNA of the CDR3: TGTGCCAGCAGCTCCTTACTAGCGGGAGATCGCAATGAGCAGTTCTTC.

Turning to this clonotype: A clone one base away is much larger, so this may be a read error. The rearrangement uses TRBV7-2 and TRBJ2-4; D is undetermined. Trimming removed 1 base from V and 13 bases from J, with 20 bases in between. The CDR3 extends over 15 amino acids. Germline lookup yields CDR1 SGHTA and CDR2 FQGNSA. The CDR3 DNA follows: TGTGCCAGCAGCTTAGGTGCTGTGAACTACAATGAGCAGTACTTC. It codes for CASSLGAVNYNEQYF. The variable domain in full, completed from reference TRBV7-2 and TRBJ2-4, reads GAGVSQSPSNKVTEKGKDVELRCDPISGHTALYWYRQSLGQGLEFLIYFQGNSAPDKSGLPSDRFSAERTGGSVSTLTIQRTQQEDSAVYLCASSLGAVNYNEQYFGAGTRLSVL.

This clonotype was counted ten times or more. This chain uses TRBV7-8 with TRBJ2-1; 12 bases agree with TRBD2. The length of the CDR3 is 17 residues. The germline CDR1 and CDR2 sequences are SGHVS and FQNEAQ. The J segment lost 5 bases and the V segment lost 0 bases, leaving 5 bases of the junction unmatched. CDR3 sequence: CASSLARLAGVNNEQFF. CDR3 sequence (DNA): TGTGCCAGCAGCTTAGCGCGACTAGCGGGAGTTAACAATGAGCAGTTCTTC. Variable domain in full (rest from reference TRBV7-8 and TRBJ2-1): GAGVSQSPRYKVAKRGQDVALRCDPISGHVSLFWYQQALGQGPEFLTYFQNEAQLDKSGLPSDRFFAERPEGSVSTLKIQRTQQEDSAVYLCASSLARLAGVNNEQFFGPGTRLTVL.

The chain is built from TRBV9 and TRBJ2-1; 7 positions match TRBD1. The V segment lost 3 bases and the J segment 8 bases; nucleotides outside the gene matches: 11. This CDR3 region has 15 residues. Germline V gives CDR1 SGDLS, CDR2 YYNGEE. In DNA form, the CDR3 reads TGTGCCAGCAGCGCCACAGGGGTAGAAACGGATGAGCAGTTCTTC. Translating it yields CASSATGVETDEQFF.

This clonotype was observed at least ten times. The chain combines TRBV6-1 with TRBJ2-1; 14 nucleotides align to TRBD2. V shed 6 bases, J shed 8 bases, and the junction held 6 bases outside the gene matches. CDR1 and CDR2 from the germline V gene are MNHNS and SASEGT. The CDR3 covers 15 residues. CDR3 amino acids: CASSPGLAGGDEQFF. CDR3 DNA: TGTGCCAGCAGCCCCGGACTAGCGGGAGGTGATGAGCAGTTCTTC.

The chain employs TRBV3-1 and TRBJ1-2; TRBD1 matches 9 bases. Germline V CDR1 and CDR2: LGHDT, YNNKEL (reference sequence). The CDR3 has 15 residues. The trim removed 0 bases at V and 7 bases at J, leaving 6 bases unmatched. The DNA of the CDR3 is TGTGCCAGCAGCCAAGATGATACAGGGGGCGTTGGCTACACCTTC. It yields the protein CASSQDDTGGVGYTF.

For the CDR3, the DNA is TGTGCCAGCAGGTCAATGAATGAAAAACTGTTTTTT. It specifies CASRSMNEKLFF. This sequence joins TRBV3-1 and TRBJ1-4; D is unclear. Trimming took off 6 bases at V and 5 bases at J, with 7 bases between the two ends. Germline-derived CDR1 and CDR2 are LGHDT and YNNKEL (reference sequence). The CDR3 contains 12 residues.

A few counts support this clonotype. A read error may produce the germline difference seen at one junction end. The chain carries TRBV28 and TRBJ1-1, with a possible D match to TRBD1 (6 bases). The CDR3 consists of 15 residues. Germline V gene lookup returns CDR1 MDHEN and CDR2 SYDVKM. DNA for the CDR3: TGTGCCAGCAGCGATGGACAGAACATGAACACTGGAGCTTTCTTT. The encoded protein is CASSDGQNMNTGAFF.

Worth noting for this clonotype: This may stem from a read error, because a much larger clone lies one nucleotide away. This rearrangement joins TRBV5-1 to TRBJ2-7; 8 nucleotides align to TRBD1. The CDR3 extends over 15 amino acids. Per the germline V gene, CDR1 is SGHRS and CDR2 is YFSETQ. CDR3 DNA sequence: TGCGTCAGCAGCACCATAGCGGACAGGGTATACGAGCAGTACTTC. Its protein product is CVSSTIADRVYEQYF.

The CDR3 here is CSAGRGEDGYTF. The CDR3 nucleotides read TGCAGTGCTGGGAGAGGGGAAGATGGCTACACCTTC. This chain connects TRBV20-1 to TRBJ1-2, with D possibly matching TRBD1 (5 bases). The V end was cut by 5 bases, the J end by 6 bases, with 13 bases between. Germline V gene data show CDR1 as DFQATT and CDR2 as SNEGSKA (reference sequence). This CDR3 has 12 amino acids.

V is TRBV18 and J is TRBJ1-4, with D perhaps TRBD1 (5 bases). The CDR3 contains 14 residues. CDR1 and CDR2 from the germline V gene are KGHSH and LQKENI. Trimming stripped 3 bases from V and 8 bases from J, with 13 bases between. The CDR3: CASSPPGVPEKLFF. The DNA for the CDR3 is TGTGCCAGCTCACCGCCGGGGGTCCCGGAAAAACTGTTTTTT.

This clonotype was seen at least ten times. The V and J genes are TRBV28 and TRBJ2-7, with 13 bases aligning to TRBD2. The CDR3 is 14 residues long. V lost 6 bases, J lost 4 bases, and 3 bases stayed unmatched. CDR1 and CDR2 (germline): MDHEN, SYDVKM. The CDR3 sequence is CASRGLAGYYEQYF. The CDR3 DNA reads TGTGCCAGCAGGGGACTAGCGGGATATTACGAGCAGTACTTC.

The rearrangement uses TRBV5-5 and TRBJ2-6, with 7 bases identical to TRBD1. The CDR3 extends over 15 amino acids. CDR1 and CDR2 from the germline V gene are SGHKS and YYEKEE (reference sequence). Losses at the gene ends were 5 bases for V and 3 bases for J; bases not matched to a gene: 5. The DNA of the CDR3 is TGTGCCAGCAGTCATGACAGGGTTGGGGCCAACGTCCTGACTTTC. This encodes CASSHDRVGANVLTF.

This clonotype was recorded many times. The chain employs TRBV30 and TRBJ1-4; weak D call: TRBD1 (5 bases). This CDR3 comprises 14 residues. V lost 7 bases and J lost 7, with 19 bases in between. Germline V gene lookup returns CDR1 GTSNPN and CDR2 SVGIG (reference sequence). Here the CDR3 reads CALNNGGRGEKLFF. The CDR3, as DNA: TGTGCCTTGAATAACGGGGGGAGAGGTGAAAAACTGTTTTTT.